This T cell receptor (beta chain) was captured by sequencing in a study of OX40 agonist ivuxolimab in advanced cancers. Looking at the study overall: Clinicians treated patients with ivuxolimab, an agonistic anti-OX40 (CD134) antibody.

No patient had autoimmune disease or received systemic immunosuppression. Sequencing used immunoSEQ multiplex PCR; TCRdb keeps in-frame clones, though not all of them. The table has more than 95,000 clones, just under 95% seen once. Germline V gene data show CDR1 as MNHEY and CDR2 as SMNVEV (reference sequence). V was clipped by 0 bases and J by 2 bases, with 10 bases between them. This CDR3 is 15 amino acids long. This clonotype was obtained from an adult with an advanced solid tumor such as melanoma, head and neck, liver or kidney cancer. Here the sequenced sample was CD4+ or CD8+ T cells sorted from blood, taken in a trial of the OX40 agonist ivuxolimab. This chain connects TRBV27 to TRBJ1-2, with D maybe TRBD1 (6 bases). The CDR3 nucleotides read TGTGCCAGCAGTTTATCCCTAACAGGGAACTATGGCTACACCTTC. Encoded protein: CASSLSLTGNYGYTF.